The rows below give T cell receptor beta chains drawn from one sample of a study of cytomegalovirus exposure and HLA in healthy donors. Profiled with immunoSEQ multiplex PCR; TCRdb holds only in-frame clones, not every one. The sample has about 190,000 clones, 75% to 85% seen once; the top ten hold about 14%. Specimen: PBMCs. These receptors were obtained from a woman aged 25-40 years in good health and CMV-seropositive. The CDR3 runs from the conserved cysteine through the conserved F or W. A D gene is named only where the DNA matches it firmly. Not every row has a clone size; where given, it reads once, few, many or a size class.

v_call: TRBV10-3; clone_size: .; d_call: TRBD1; j_call: TRBJ2-1; cdr3_aa: CATRQGVGRDEQFF; cdr3_nt: TGTGCCACTCGACAGGGGGTTGGTAGGGATGAGCAGTTCTTC
v_call: TRBV30; clone_size: .; d_call: .; j_call: TRBJ2-5; cdr3_aa: CASRHLETQYF; cdr3_nt: TGTGCCTCTCGACATTTAGAGACCCAGTACTTC
v_call: TRBV30; clone_size: .; d_call: TRBD1; j_call: TRBJ1-6; cdr3_aa: CAWHRGYNSPLHF; cdr3_nt: TGTGCCTGGCACAGGGGATATAATTCACCCCTCCACTTT
v_call: TRBV11-2; clone_size: .; d_call: TRBD1; j_call: TRBJ1-3; cdr3_aa: CASSVDRGGNTIYF; cdr3_nt: TGTGCCAGCAGCGTCGACAGGGGAGGAAACACCATATATTTT
v_call: TRBV10-1; clone_size: .; d_call: .; j_call: TRBJ1-4; cdr3_aa: CASRDRVNEKLFF; cdr3_nt: TGCGCCAGCAGAGACAGAGTTAATGAAAAACTGTTTTTT
v_call: TRBV15; clone_size: .; d_call: .; j_call: TRBJ2-2; cdr3_aa: CATSRDRSNTGELFF; cdr3_nt: TGTGCCACCAGCAGAGATAGATCGAACACCGGGGAGCTGTTTTTT
v_call: TRBV7-3; clone_size: .; d_call: TRBD1; j_call: TRBJ2-3; cdr3_aa: CASSLSSITGANTDTQYF; cdr3_nt: TGTGCCAGCAGCTTATCTTCAATTACAGGGGCGAACACAGATACGCAGTATTTT
v_call: TRBV7-3; clone_size: .; d_call: TRBD1; j_call: TRBJ2-1; cdr3_aa: CASSPPGQGMNEQFF; cdr3_nt: TGTGCCAGCAGCCCCCCGGGACAGGGGATGAATGAGCAGTTCTTC
v_call: TRBV27; clone_size: .; d_call: .; j_call: TRBJ2-7; cdr3_aa: CASSLLRTGTPYEQYF; cdr3_nt: TGTGCCAGCAGTTTACTGCGTACAGGAACCCCCTACGAGCAGTACTTC
v_call: TRBV5-1; clone_size: few; d_call: TRBD2; j_call: TRBJ2-7; cdr3_aa: CASSFESGGRPYEQYF; cdr3_nt: TGCGCCAGCAGCTTCGAGTCGGGGGGGAGACCCTACGAGCAGTACTTC
v_call: TRBV11-2; clone_size: .; d_call: .; j_call: TRBJ2-1; cdr3_aa: CASSEAGEDNEQFF; cdr3_nt: TGTGCCAGCAGCGAAGCCGGGGAAGACAATGAGCAGTTCTTC